This T cell receptor (beta chain) was observed in a study of T cells in Graves' hyperthyroidism and ophthalmopathy (dated by TCRdb to between 2019 and 2020). With regard to the full study: Peripheral blood was collected at initial diagnosis, before any treatment. To identify TCR V-J signatures that set the groups apart, the researchers used a discovery cohort of 95 to 100 patients, made up of 40 to 45 with Graves' ophthalmopathy and some 60 with stable Graves' hyperthyroidism. Prospective prediction of ophthalmopathy was tested in an independent validation cohort consisting of some 20 hyperthyroidism patients and 15 or so patients who later progressed to ophthalmopathy. The roughly 94 discovery patients were randomly split 7:3 into training and test sets. The study also compared thyroid tissue and blood T-cell repertoires from more than five Graves' hyperthyroidism patients. Once sampling was done, hyperthyroidism patients were given methimazole at a starting dose of 30 mg daily, whereas ophthalmopathy patients were given high-dose intravenous methylprednisolone. The paper describes TCR Vbeta CDR3 sequencing of 120 to 150 peripheral blood samples, made up of some 40 ophthalmopathy patients, 70 to 80 hyperthyroidism patients and roughly 17 progressor patients.

From a lookup of the germline V gene, CDR1 and CDR2 are SGHTS and YDEGEE. The CDR3 spans 15 residues, from the cysteine through the phenylalanine. Only CDR3 DNA is held: 45 bases, read in frame from base 1. This clonotype was picked up one time. Which antigen it targets is not known. A read error may account for a junction end that differs from germline. Results and caveats for the whole study, not just this receptor: No statistical method was used to fix the sample size in advance, and group allocation was not hidden from the investigators. In cross-validation, a model built on a 13 V-J signature told ophthalmopathy apart from stable hyperthyroidism with about 90% sensitivity and around 84% specificity, and in testing the same model reached 80%/75%. Blood samples also contained most of the expanded thyroid clonotypes (frequency above 0.001), which suggests that blood repertoires may reflect thyroid immune responses. In validation, progression to ophthalmopathy was predicted by the model with about 70% sensitivity and about 72% specificity, a median of approximately 6.5 months before onset.

TCR beta CDR3 regions were amplified from RNA transcripts. For the first round of RT-PCR on the TCR CDR3, the HTBI primer set was used together with the Qiagen OneStep RT-PCR kit. Libraries were constructed in a second round of multiplex PCR, after which size selection and purification were performed. The libraries were sequenced on an Illumina HiSeq2000 using paired-end 100 bp reads. Per the authors' processing: SOAPnuke was used to process the raw data, with reads discarded if the reads contained adapters or uncalled bases, had a mean Phred below 15, or lacked an exact constant-primer or identifier match. COPE v1.2.5 was used to merge the high-quality paired reads, and each unique nucleotide sequence was defined as a clonotype. MiTCR v1.1 was used to align the clonotypes against IMGT TRBV, TRBD and TRBJ reference segments. The analysis included only V-J combinations with a frequency above 0.0001, which together covered 99% to 99.2% of the repertoires. The TCS score was defined as the ratio of F50 (clonal expansion) to E x V (chaos), calculated using BLOSUM62-based TCRdist between CDR3 peptides within each V-J. Welch's t-statistics and random forest reduced approximately 520 V-J features to 13, which were used in a naive Bayes classifier (R e1071). In TCRdb, the public reads were trimmed at Q25 with fastp and aligned with MiXCR, with productive beta chains retained. Records with the same CDR3 protein are collapsed into one entry carrying the most frequent genes and DNA. It is TCRdb's table, rather than the study itself, that gives the V and J calls and clone size. The sample data list hundreds of thousands of distinct CDR3 sequences, and around 15% of these were observed just once. The ten largest clones represent 3.5% to 4% of the sample.

Graves' hyperthyroidism was defined as stable when no progression to ophthalmopathy occurred over 18 months of follow-up. Hyperthyroidism patients were newly diagnosed, with disease duration under 2 months, and aged 18 to 65 years. Any patient with an uncontrolled infection, another autoimmune disease, pregnancy or lactation was excluded. Diagnoses were based on clinical symptoms, serum thyroxine and TRAb, thyroid ultrasound and orbital computed tomography. PBMCs were isolated from roughly 10 ml of fresh peripheral blood by Ficoll-Paque density gradient centrifugation. Total RNA was extracted with Trizol reagent, and quality was checked on an Agilent 2100 Bioanalyzer.

The chain joins TRBV5-8 to TRBJ1-2; a confident D gene designation cannot be given. The clonotype comes from a woman aged 30 to 39 with Graves' hyperthyroidism. The sequenced material came from blood. The DNA is TGTGCCAGCAGCTTGGACCGGCGCCAAAACTATGGCCACACCTTC. Its protein reads: CASSLDRRQNYGHTF.